A single T cell receptor beta chain is shown here with its context. Clones were read by immunoSEQ multiplex PCR, and TCRdb kept only the in-frame ones, dropping some. The table has about 100,000 clones, 92% seen once. The germline V and J ends were trimmed by 7 bases and 4 bases, with 9 bases remaining between them. There are 11 residues in the CDR3. Looked up from germline, CDR1 is SGHKS and CDR2 is YYEKEE (reference sequence). The data belong to a study of control samples from healthy donors and cancer patients. The specimen sequenced was blood. This chain uses TRBV5-5 with TRBJ2-7; TRBD1 is a possible D gene (5 bases). The source is a woman aged 18-29 years in good health. CDR3 in amino acids: CASQGLYEQYF. CDR3 DNA: TGTGCCAGCCAGGGTTTGTACGAGCAGTACTTC.